This T cell receptor beta chain was sequenced in a study of glioma-infiltrating T cells. Details on this clonotype: The antigen remains undetermined. The junction differs from germline at one of its ends, possibly a read error.

Amplification of TCR alpha and beta CDR3 regions from RNA used iRepertoire nested multiplex PCR. In TCRdb, the multiplex PCR reads were re-called with MiXCR into one record per CDR3 protein. This sample yields around 170,000 distinct CDR3 sequences, of which around 40% are seen a single time; roughly 5.4% belongs to the top ten. The germline gives CDR1 LNHDA, CDR2 SQIVND (reference sequence). The CDR3 has 14 amino acids. Study-level results: Gliomas, especially low-grade, showed above-expected tissue-blood divergence; non-neoplastic patients showed below.

The chain carries TRBV19 and TRBJ2-7, with D perhaps matching TRBD2 (6 bases). The sequencing input was glioma tissue, nonneoplastic brain tissue, or PBMCs (not recorded which). The receptor's source is a human donor with low-grade glioma or glioblastoma, undergoing nonglioma brain surgery, or in good health (not recorded which). CDR3 region: CASSPRMGGREKYF. The CDR3 coding sequence is TGTGCCAGTAGTCCCCGAATGGGGGGACGCGAGAAGTACTTC.